A single sample gave rise to the 18 T cell receptor beta chains below, sequenced in a study of blood T cell repertoires in COVID-19. Some clones are missing from TCRdb's copy, which holds only in-frame ones; the method was immunoSEQ multiplex PCR. The top ten hold 15% to 20% of the sample, which has tens of thousands of clones, roughly 80% seen once. The sequenced sample was peripheral blood. These receptors all stem from a woman aged 55-69 years with acute or convalescent COVID-19.

The rearrangement joins TRBV6-2 or TRBV6-3 to TRBJ1-1; the D gene is possibly TRBD1 (5 bases). Germline V lookup: CDR1 MNHEY, CDR2 SVGEGT. The CDR3 runs to 17 residues. V lost 0 bases and J lost 4, with 18 bases in between. CDR3 loop: CASSYSGLLLRATEAFF. The CDR3 DNA is TGTGCCAGCAGTTACTCGGGACTGCTTTTACGAGCCACTGAAGCTTTCTTT.

The J gene is TRBJ1-6, the V gene TRBV28; weak D call: TRBD1 (5 bases). Germline CDR1 and CDR2: MDHEN and SYDVKM. Trimming cost V 5 bases and J 4 bases, with 15 bases left between them. This CDR3 has 16 amino acids. Here the CDR3 DNA reads TGTGCCAGCAGTCCCCATCATAGGGGATATAATTCACCCCTCCACTTT. Residues: CASSPHHRGYNSPLHF.

The chain joins TRBV27 to TRBJ2-7; tentatively, D is TRBD1 (6 bases). Germline V gives CDR1 MNHEY, CDR2 SMNVEV (reference sequence). The V and J ends lost 9 bases and 3 bases respectively, with 9 bases between them. The CDR3 is 11 amino acids. CDR3 protein: CASQGIYEQYF. Written as DNA, the CDR3 is TGTGCCAGTCAGGGGATCTACGAGCAGTACTTC.

The genes are TRBV2 and TRBJ2-2, with 7 bases fitting TRBD2. With 10 bases clipped from V and 5 bases from J, the junction kept 10 bases outside the gene matches. CDR3 length equals 14 residues. CDR1 is SNHLY, CDR2 FYNNEI, per germline. CDR3 nucleotides: TGTGCCACAAAAACGGGACTACCTACCGGGGAGCTGTTTTTT. Translation: CATKTGLPTGELFF.

This chain uses TRBV27 with TRBJ1-6; D gene unclear. V was clipped by 5 bases and J by 8 bases, with 19 bases between them. This CDR3 spans 16 amino acids. Germline CDR1 and CDR2: MNHEY and SMNVEV (reference sequence). The CDR3 loop is CASSPHDSTVDSPLHF. DNA of the CDR3: TGTGCCAGCAGTCCTCACGACTCCACCGTGGATTCACCCCTCCACTTT.

In its sample, this clone was seen a few times. The V and J genes are TRBV3-1 (or the pseudogene TRBV3-2) and TRBJ2-3; D unclear. The CDR3 is 18 residues long. Germline V gives CDR1 LGHDT, CDR2 YNNKEL (reference sequence). Trimming took 0 bases from V and 4 from J, leaving 20 bases between them. CDR3 protein: CASSQDPPSFRSSDTQYF. The CDR3 DNA reads as TGTGCCAGCAGCCAAGACCCACCCTCGTTTAGATCCTCAGATACGCAGTATTTT.

Here the CDR3 reads CAWSLGLLNEKLFF. In nucleotides, the CDR3 is TGTGCCTGGAGTTTGGGACTACTAAATGAAAAACTGTTTTTT. The chain recombines TRBV30 with TRBJ1-4, with a weak D call TRBD1 (5 bases). Germline lookup yields CDR1 GTSNPN and CDR2 SVGIG (reference sequence). The CDR3 length is 14 residues. V was cut by 2 bases and J by 5 bases, with 12 bases left in between.

The V and J genes are TRBV9 and TRBJ2-1; a possible D gene is TRBD2 (5 bases). The germline V gene encodes CDR1 SGDLS and CDR2 YYNGEE. V was cut by 4 bases and J by 1 base, with 18 bases left in between. This CDR3 comprises 17 residues. CDR3 in amino acids: CASSPRRTAPSYNEQFF. Here the CDR3 DNA reads TGTGCCAGCAGCCCACGTCGGACTGCCCCTTCCTACAATGAGCAGTTCTTC.

The chain uses TRBV19 and TRBJ1-2, with unresolved D. With 2 bases removed from V and 8 bases from J, the gap between germline ends came to 18 bases. This CDR3 is built from 15 residues. The germline CDR1 and CDR2 sequences are LNHDA and SQIVND (reference sequence). The CDR3 DNA follows: TGTGCCAGTAGTATATTCGCCGCGGGAGGGAAAGGCTACACCTTC. This codes for CASSIFAAGGKGYTF.

The CDR3 reads CASSHAGQLSGNTIYF. As DNA, the CDR3 is TGCGCCAGCAGCCACGCTGGACAGCTCTCTGGAAACACCATATATTTT. V usage is TRBV4-3 and J usage is TRBJ1-3, with a weak D call TRBD1 (6 bases). Looked up from germline, CDR1 is LGHNA and CDR2 is YSLEER. Deletions cut 3 bases from V and 0 bases from J, with 12 bases between. The CDR3 sequence is 16 residues long.

CDR3 DNA: TGTGCCAGCGACCAAGGACAGGGATCTTATAGCAATCAGCCCCAGCATTTT. Its translation is CASDQGQGSYSNQPQHF. The V call is TRBV2, the J call TRBJ1-5; 8 nucleotides align to TRBD1. CDR1 SNHLY and CDR2 FYNNEI come from the germline V gene. Losses at the gene ends were 8 bases for V and 0 bases for J; bases not matched to a gene: 12. The CDR3 loop spans 17 amino acids. Variable domain in full (rest from reference TRBV2 and TRBJ1-5): EPEVTQTPSHQVTQMGQEVILRCVPISNHLYFYWYRQILGQKVEFLVSFYNNEISEKSEIFDDQFSVERPDGSNFTLKIRSTKLEDSAMYFCASDQGQGSYSNQPQHFGDGTRLSIL.

V gene TRBV7-2 combines with J gene TRBJ1-5; D gene uncertain. V shed 2 bases and J shed 5 bases, with 7 bases lying between them. The CDR3 is made up of 13 amino acids. Germline assignment: CDR1 SGHTA and CDR2 FQGNSA. CDR3 DNA sequence: TGTGCCAGCAGCTTATACAGAGATCAGCCCCAGCATTTT. This encodes CASSLYRDQPQHF.

The chain uses TRBV27 and TRBJ2-2; D possibly corresponds to TRBD2 (6 bases). Per germline, CDR1 MNHEY and CDR2 SMNVEV (reference sequence). V lost 4 bases and J lost 7, with 19 bases in between. The length of the CDR3 is 16 residues. In DNA, the CDR3 is TGTGCCAGCAGTTCGATTTCCGGGACTCTTAACGGGGAGCTGTTTTTT. It is translated as CASSSISGTLNGELFF.

This clone has only a few counts. The rearrangement links TRBV4-3 to TRBJ2-3, with a possible D match to TRBD1 (5 bases). The germline V gene has CDR1 LGHNA and CDR2 YSLEER. Trimming removed 1 base from V and 4 bases from J, with 9 bases in between. The CDR3 spans 14 residues. As DNA, the CDR3 is TGCGCCAGCAGCCAAGTTTCAGGGTCAGATACGCAGTATTTT. It encodes CASSQVSGSDTQYF.

V and J are TRBV27 and TRBJ1-3; 8 bases line up with TRBD1. Per the germline V gene, CDR1 is MNHEY and CDR2 is SMNVEV (reference sequence). The CDR3 loop spans 17 amino acids. The J segment lost 0 bases and the V segment lost 6 bases, leaving 10 bases of the junction unmatched. CDR3 sequence: CASREGTGLSSGNTIYF. The CDR3 region has the DNA TGTGCCAGCAGGGAGGGGACAGGTTTGAGCTCTGGAAACACCATATATTTT.

The chain links TRBV21-1 to TRBJ2-1; TRBD2, the table's D call, was not compared with the DNA. TRBV21-1 is listed as a pseudogene. The length of the CDR3 is 18 residues. CDR3 in amino acids: CASSQGGAIPSSYNEQFF. The CDR3 nucleotides read TGTGCCAGCAGTCAAGGCGGGGCCATCCCAAGCTCCTACAATGAGCAGTTCTTC.

A single count supports this clone. The V gene is TRBV24-1, the J gene TRBJ2-6, with D possibly being TRBD2 (7 bases). Germline V lookup: CDR1 KGHDR, CDR2 SFDVKD. The CDR3 extends over 16 amino acids. V lost 9 bases, J lost 0 bases, and 14 bases lay in between. The CDR3 loop is CATGEGHRSGANVLTF. The CDR3 nucleotides read TGTGCCACCGGGGAGGGACATCGCTCTGGGGCCAACGTCCTGACTTTC.

The V call is TRBV19, the J call TRBJ1-5; 8 positions match TRBD1. The CDR3 totals 18 residues. Germline CDR1 reads LNHDA; CDR2 reads SQIVND (reference sequence). The V and J ends lost 0 bases and 6 bases, in that order; junction bases with no gene match: 13. The CDR3 nucleotides read TGTGCCAGTAGTATAGATCTACTAGGGCAGGGGGCCGGTCAGCCCCAGCATTTT. It is translated as CASSIDLLGQGAGQPQHF.